This TCR beta chain was captured by sequencing in a study of beta chain features in type 1 diabetes. Study results and limitations: Any HLA-type effect on TCRB rearrangement remained unresolved here.

About this clone itself: What it binds is unknown.

As every portion of the isolated RNA was reverse transcribed, the sequencing read expressed TCRB transcripts. TCRdb keeps only in-frame clones here, not all; method: immunoSEQ multiplex PCR. The sample yields about half a million clones, about 32% seen once. Every participating donor gave one draw, a heparinised blood sample averaging around 0.11 L. V was shortened by 3 bases and J by 4 bases, with 14 bases between the two germline ends. CDR3 length: 15 residues. The germline gives CDR1 MNHEY, CDR2 SVGAGI. This sequence originates from a man in his late teens or twenties in good health. Sequences were obtained from naive CD4+ T cells from blood. V and J are TRBV6-5 and TRBJ2-3, with D possibly being TRBD1 or TRBD2 (6 bases each). The CDR3 is CASSYVFRGADTQYF. Written as DNA, the CDR3 is TGTGCCAGCAGTTATGTCTTTAGGGGGGCAGATACGCAGTATTTT.